Listed below are T cell receptor beta chains from one sample, sequenced in a study of cytomegalovirus exposure and HLA in healthy donors. TCRdb keeps only in-frame clones here, not all; method: immunoSEQ multiplex PCR. This table has about 130,000 clones, 94% appearing once. The sequenced sample was PBMCs. The receptors shown here come from a man aged 18 to 35 in good health and CMV-seropositive. Each CDR3 is given with its conserved first and last residue. The D gene is left open where the match is weak. The size entry is marked missing in some rows and otherwise reads once, few, many or a size class.

V gene: TRBV7-9; clone size: .; J gene: TRBJ2-1; D gene: TRBD2; CDR3 DNA: TGTGCCAGCAGCCAAACTAGCGGGAGGGCCGGGGGAAATGAGCAGTTCTTC; CDR3 protein: CASSQTSGRAGGNEQFF
V gene: TRBV12-5; clone size: .; J gene: TRBJ1-6; D gene: .; CDR3 DNA: TGTGCCCAAGGGGGGGGTGGGAATTCACCCCTCCACTTT; CDR3 protein: CAQGGGGNSPLHF
V gene: TRBV11-2; clone size: .; J gene: TRBJ2-1; D gene: TRBD1; CDR3 DNA: TGTGCCAGCAGCTTAGGCCGTGGGACAGACAATGAGCAGTTCTTC; CDR3 protein: CASSLGRGTDNEQFF
V gene: TRBV28; clone size: once; J gene: TRBJ1-3; D gene: TRBD1; CDR3 DNA: TGTGCCAGCAGTTTATACCCGGGACAGGGGGCAAACACCATATATTTT; CDR3 protein: CASSLYPGQGANTIYF
V gene: TRBV2; clone size: .; J gene: TRBJ1-5; D gene: TRBD1; CDR3 DNA: TGTGCCACCACACAGGGGTTGGCTCAGCCCCAGCATTTT; CDR3 protein: CATTQGLAQPQHF
V gene: TRBV2; clone size: .; J gene: TRBJ2-7; D gene: TRBD1; CDR3 DNA: TGTGCCAGCAGTGAAGACAGGGGCTACGAGCAGTACTTC; CDR3 protein: CASSEDRGYEQYF
V gene: TRBV28; clone size: .; J gene: TRBJ1-2; D gene: .; CDR3 DNA: TGTGCCAGCACGAGGACAGAGGGTGGCTACACCTTC; CDR3 protein: CASTRTEGGYTF
V gene: TRBV6-1; clone size: once; J gene: TRBJ2-7; D gene: TRBD2; CDR3 DNA: TGTGCCAGCAGCAAACGGACGGCGGGGGACGAGCAGTACTTC; CDR3 protein: CASSKRTAGDEQYF
V gene: TRBV14; clone size: .; J gene: TRBJ2-3; D gene: TRBD2; CDR3 DNA: TGTGCCAGCAGCCAAAGTGACCTAGCGGCCACAGATACGCAGTATTTT; CDR3 protein: CASSQSDLAATDTQYF
V gene: TRBV7-6; clone size: .; J gene: TRBJ2-6; D gene: .; CDR3 DNA: TGTGCCAGCAGCCCCTTAGTAGGGGGGGTTAGCTCTGGGGCCAACGTCCTGACTTTC; CDR3 protein: CASSPLVGGVSSGANVLTF
V gene: TRBV2; clone size: .; J gene: TRBJ2-2; D gene: TRBD1; CDR3 DNA: TGTGCCAGCAGGATCACTACAGGGGCGGTCGGGGAGCTGTTTTTT; CDR3 protein: CASRITTGAVGELFF
V gene: TRBV2; clone size: once; J gene: TRBJ1-1; D gene: .; CDR3 DNA: TGTGCCAGCAGTGTTTTCAGGCAAAACACTGAAGCTTTCTTT; CDR3 protein: CASSVFRQNTEAFF
V gene: TRBV7-9; clone size: .; J gene: TRBJ2-1; D gene: TRBD2; CDR3 DNA: TGTGCCAGCAGCTTAGGGGCGGGAGGATACGGCGATGAGCAGTTCTTC; CDR3 protein: CASSLGAGGYGDEQFF
V gene: TRBV12-5; clone size: .; J gene: TRBJ2-1; D gene: TRBD2; CDR3 DNA: TGTGCTAGTGGTTCCGGGACTAGCGGGAGCCCTGAGCAGTTCTTC; CDR3 protein: CASGSGTSGSPEQFF
V gene: TRBV6-5; clone size: .; J gene: TRBJ1-1; D gene: .; CDR3 DNA: TGTGCCAGCAAGCGAGGGGAGGCTGAAGCTTTCTTT; CDR3 protein: CASKRGEAEAFF
V gene: TRBV30; clone size: .; J gene: TRBJ1-2; D gene: .; CDR3 DNA: TGTGCCTGGAGTGTACCCCCAGATAACTATGGCTACACCTTC; CDR3 protein: CAWSVPPDNYGYTF
V gene: TRBV27; clone size: .; J gene: TRBJ2-7; D gene: TRBD1; CDR3 DNA: TGTGCCACCTCGGACAGGGTCCGCGAGCAGTACTTC; CDR3 protein: CATSDRVREQYF
V gene: TRBV18; clone size: .; J gene: TRBJ1-2; D gene: .; CDR3 DNA: TGTGCCAGCTCACCACTCCCCGTTTTAGAACAGGAGAACTATGGCTACACCTTC; CDR3 protein: CASSPLPVLEQENYGYTF
V gene: TRBV19; clone size: .; J gene: TRBJ2-7; D gene: .; CDR3 DNA: TGTGCCAGTAGTAATTCTGGGAGTAGGCGGGACGAGCAGTACTTC; CDR3 protein: CASSNSGSRRDEQYF
V gene: TRBV4-1; clone size: .; J gene: TRBJ1-2; D gene: .; CDR3 DNA: TGCGCCAGCAGCCAAGATACGGTCGGGTTCTCCGAGATATATGGCTACACCTTC; CDR3 protein: CASSQDTVGFSEIYGYTF
V gene: TRBV18; clone size: .; J gene: TRBJ2-3; D gene: .; CDR3 DNA: TGTGCCAGCTCACCCGAGGCGGCGATCAGAGATACGCAGTATTTT; CDR3 protein: CASSPEAAIRDTQYF
V gene: TRBV2; clone size: .; J gene: TRBJ2-7; D gene: .; CDR3 DNA: TGTGCCAGCAGTCTTAAACGGGGCGAGCAGTACTTC; CDR3 protein: CASSLKRGEQYF
V gene: TRBV27; clone size: .; J gene: TRBJ2-7; D gene: TRBD2; CDR3 DNA: TGTGCCAGCAGTTTAACTAGCGGAGCCTACGAGCAGTACTTC; CDR3 protein: CASSLTSGAYEQYF
V gene: TRBV5-6; clone size: once; J gene: TRBJ2-7; D gene: .; CDR3 DNA: TGTGCCAGCAGCTCGCACAGGGACGAGCAGTACTTC; CDR3 protein: CASSSHRDEQYF
V gene: TRBV7-2; clone size: .; J gene: TRBJ2-1; D gene: .; CDR3 DNA: TGTGCCAGCAGCAAAGAGGGCGCTAGTAATCCTCGGCAGTTCTTC; CDR3 protein: CASSKEGASNPRQFF
V gene: TRBV30; clone size: .; J gene: TRBJ2-5; D gene: .; CDR3 DNA: TGTGCCTGGAGTGTAGGGGAACAAGAGACCCAGTACTTC; CDR3 protein: CAWSVGEQETQYF
V gene: TRBV5-6; clone size: .; J gene: TRBJ2-1; D gene: .; CDR3 DNA: TGTGCCAGCAGCTTAAGGGGCTACAATGAGCAGTTCTTC; CDR3 protein: CASSLRGYNEQFF
V gene: TRBV28; clone size: .; J gene: TRBJ1-4; D gene: .; CDR3 DNA: TGTGCCAGCAGTTACAGTACAGGGAAACTGTTTTTT; CDR3 protein: CASSYSTGKLFF
V gene: TRBV29-1; clone size: .; J gene: TRBJ2-1; D gene: TRBD2; CDR3 DNA: TGCAGCGTTCAGACGGGACTAGCGGGAGGAAATGAGCAGTTCTTC; CDR3 protein: CSVQTGLAGGNEQFF
V gene: TRBV18; clone size: .; J gene: TRBJ2-7; D gene: .; CDR3 DNA: TGTGCCAGCTCGCCCAACAGCTACGAGCAGTACTTC; CDR3 protein: CASSPNSYEQYF
V gene: TRBV19; clone size: .; J gene: TRBJ2-1; D gene: TRBD1; CDR3 DNA: TGTGCCAGTAGTATAGGACAGGGGCAGTTCTTC; CDR3 protein: CASSIGQGQFF
V gene: TRBV6-5; clone size: .; J gene: TRBJ1-1; D gene: TRBD1; CDR3 DNA: TGTGCCAGCAACACAGGGGGTATCACTGAAGCTTTCTTT; CDR3 protein: CASNTGGITEAFF
V gene: TRBV6-4; clone size: .; J gene: TRBJ2-3; D gene: TRBD2; CDR3 DNA: TGTGCCAGCAGTGAATACCGGGGACTAGCGGGGGACACAGATACGCAGTATTTT; CDR3 protein: CASSEYRGLAGDTDTQYF
V gene: TRBV28; clone size: once; J gene: TRBJ2-4; D gene: .; CDR3 DNA: TGTGCCATTCCGGGAGTTGGGGCCAAAAACATTCAGTACTTC; CDR3 protein: CAIPGVGAKNIQYF
V gene: TRBV11-1; clone size: .; J gene: TRBJ2-5; D gene: TRBD2; CDR3 DNA: TGTGCCAGCAGCTTAGGGAGACTAGCGGGACCTTACCAAGAGACCCAGTACTTC; CDR3 protein: CASSLGRLAGPYQETQYF
V gene: TRBV7-2; clone size: .; J gene: TRBJ2-1; D gene: .; CDR3 DNA: TGTGCCAGCAGCCCCCGATCGGGAGCTCTCTATGAGCAGTTCTTC; CDR3 protein: CASSPRSGALYEQFF
V gene: TRBV5-1; clone size: few; J gene: TRBJ1-3; D gene: .; CDR3 DNA: TGCGCCAGCAGCTTGGACAGCAACTCTGGAAACACCATATATTTT; CDR3 protein: CASSLDSNSGNTIYF